Below are 17 T cell receptor beta chains sequenced from a single sample in a study of post-analysis software for immune sequencing data. Findings and limits, study-wide: Four to six TRBV segments were more frequent in patients than controls; TRBV5-6, TRBV5-1 and TRBV20-1 belonged to this group.

Unique-molecular-identifier-tagged TCR beta cDNA libraries were used. TCRdb itself ran the PCR reads through MiXCR, one entry per CDR3 protein. The sample lists hundreds of thousands of distinct CDR3 sequences; around 27% were seen once. No antigen has been identified for these receptors. Sequences were obtained from blood. The origin of the receptors is a girl under 18 with multiple sclerosis.

CDR3 loop: CASRGQLYTEAFF. CDR3 DNA: TGTGCCAGCAGGGGACAGCTATACACTGAAGCTTTCTTT. This chain connects TRBV6-6 to TRBJ1-1; TRBD1 matches at 7 bases. With V trimmed by 6 bases and J by 3 bases, 4 bases remained unmatched. Germline CDR1 and CDR2: MNHNY and SVGAGI (reference sequence). The CDR3 has 13 amino acids.

This clonotype showed up many times. This chain links TRBV25-1 with TRBJ1-5, with a possible D match to TRBD1 (6 bases). CDR1 MGHDK and CDR2 SYGVNS come from the germline V gene. Deletions cut 4 bases from V and 2 bases from J, with 6 bases between. CDR3 length: 13 amino acids. The CDR3 is CASSGQGNQPQHF. In DNA, the CDR3 is TGTGCCAGCAGTGGACAGGGCAATCAGCCCCAGCATTTT.

This clonotype has a single count. CDR3 sequence reads: CASRDDRGRGTEAFF. CDR3 nucleotide sequence: TGTGCCAGCAGGGACGACAGGGGGCGAGGCACTGAAGCTTTCTTT. The chain couples TRBV12-3 or TRBV12-4 to TRBJ1-1, with 10 bases that match TRBD1. V lost 6 bases to trimming and J lost 4 bases; unmatched junction nucleotides: 8. This CDR3 has 15 residues.

The chain has TRBV5-1 and TRBJ1-2, with D tentatively TRBD1 (5 bases). CDR1 is SGHRS, CDR2 YFSETQ, per germline. CDR3 length: 13 residues. V dropped 0 bases and J dropped 8 bases, with 11 bases sitting between them. The CDR3 reads CASSLVQEAGYTF. CDR3 nucleotide sequence: TGCGCCAGCAGCTTGGTACAGGAAGCCGGCTACACCTTC.

The genes are TRBV20-1 and TRBJ1-1; no clear D. This CDR3 has 10 amino acids. Germline V gene sequence: CDR1 DFQATT, CDR2 SNEGSKA (reference sequence). The ends were cut back, 0 bases at V and 11 bases at J, with 7 bases in the middle. CDR3 residues: CSARDYDAFF. The CDR3 nucleotides are TGCAGTGCTAGAGACTATGATGCTTTCTTT.

The chain is built from TRBV7-2 and TRBJ2-4, with 7 bases fitting TRBD2. V was pared by 6 bases and J by 0 bases, with 11 bases of the junction left unmatched. Germline-derived CDR1 and CDR2 are SGHTA and FQGNSA. This CDR3 comprises 17 residues. Here the CDR3 reads CASRGRGDGGAKNIQYF. The CDR3, as DNA: TGTGCCAGCAGAGGCCGGGGGGACGGTGGAGCCAAAAACATTCAGTACTTC.

There are a few counts of this clonotype. V usage is TRBV12-3 or TRBV12-4 and J usage is TRBJ1-5; TRBD1 is a possible D gene (6 bases). The CDR3 has 13 amino acids. The germline V and J ends were trimmed by 3 bases and 7 bases, with 10 bases remaining between them. For the CDR3, the DNA is TGTGCCAGCAGTTTCGGGGGCCCGCAGCCCCAGCATTTT. Its protein is CASSFGGPQPQHF.

The rearrangement joins TRBV27 to TRBJ2-5; no definite D call. V lost 4 bases to trimming and J lost 7 bases, with 4 bases between them. The CDR3 consists of 10 residues. CDR1 is MNHEY, CDR2 SMNVEV, per germline (reference sequence). The CDR3 reads CASSCRTQYF. The CDR3 DNA reads TGTGCCAGCAGTTGCCGGACCCAGTACTTC.

About this clonotype: A much larger clone lies one base from this, so it may be a read error. The rearrangement uses TRBV18 and TRBJ2-1, with D tentatively TRBD1 (5 bases). The CDR3 is made up of 15 amino acids. The germline gives CDR1 KGHSH, CDR2 LQKENI. CDR3 loop: CASSQLVDSYNEQFF. In DNA form, the CDR3 reads TGTGCCAGCTCACAGTTGGTCGACAGCTACAATGAACAGTTCTTC.

The V and J genes are TRBV20-1 and TRBJ2-3; 12 nucleotides align to TRBD1. This CDR3 has 14 residues. CDR1 and CDR2 from the germline V gene are DFQATT and SNEGSKA (reference sequence). V lost 3 bases to trimming and J lost 4 bases; unmatched junction nucleotides: 2. CDR3 loop: CSARGQGAPDTQYF. CDR3 bases: TGCAGTGCTAGGGGACAGGGGGCCCCAGATACGCAGTATTTT.

This clonotype occurred a few times. The chain carries TRBV20-1 and TRBJ2-7; 9 bases are a match to TRBD1. The CDR3 spans 15 residues. Germline lookup yields CDR1 DFQATT and CDR2 SNEGSKA (reference sequence). V lost 6 bases and J lost 1; bases outside the gene matches: 10. CDR3 nucleotide sequence: TGCAGTGCCTCGCCTGGGACAGGGCTTTCCTACGAGCAGTACTTC. Translating gives CSASPGTGLSYEQYF.

The rearrangement joins TRBV7-9 to TRBJ2-1; tentative D call: TRBD2 (5 bases). This CDR3 is built from 14 residues. Trimming pared 1 base from V and 10 bases from J, leaving 14 bases between. Germline lookup yields CDR1 SEHNR and CDR2 FQNEAQ (reference sequence). The DNA of the CDR3 is TGTGCCAGCAGCTTAGAAGGGAAATCGGGGGAGCAGTTCTTC. Residues: CASSLEGKSGEQFF.

The V and J genes are TRBV28 and TRBJ2-7; the match to TRBD1 covers 11 bases. Germline CDR1 MDHEN, CDR2 SYDVKM. Losses at the gene ends were 7 bases for V and 5 bases for J; bases not matched to a gene: 7. CDR3 size: 14 residues. CDR3 DNA: TGTGCCAGCACCTGGCGGACAGGGGGCCACGAGCAGTACTTC. Amino acids: CASTWRTGGHEQYF.

This clonotype turned up a few times. This rearrangement joins TRBV29-1 to TRBJ1-4; no firm D call. V lost 4 bases, J lost 2 bases, and 11 bases lay in between. CDR1 is SQVTM, CDR2 ANQGSEA, per germline. There are 14 residues in the CDR3. Written as DNA, the CDR3 is TGCAGCGTTGTCTACGGCGGGACTAATGAAAAACTGTTTTTT. This codes for CSVVYGGTNEKLFF.

The CDR3 nucleotides read TGTGCCAGCAGCCAAGGAAATTTTGAAGCTTTCTTT. Translation: CASSQGNFEAFF. This rearrangement joins TRBV14 to TRBJ1-1; D unresolved. V was trimmed by 1 base and J by 7 bases, leaving 7 bases between them. This CDR3 spans 12 amino acids. The germline V gene encodes CDR1 SGHDN and CDR2 FVKESK.

This chain links TRBV20-1 with TRBJ1-2, with 8 bases matching TRBD1. The CDR3 sequence is 13 residues long. Germline V lookup: CDR1 DFQATT, CDR2 SNEGSKA (reference sequence). V shed 2 bases, J shed 8 bases, and the junction held 7 bases outside the gene matches. The CDR3 nucleotides read TGCAGTGCTAGATCCGAAGGGGACAGGGGCTACACCTTC. Amino acids: CSARSEGDRGYTF.

The CDR3 loop reads CASSYTSVEQYF. The CDR3 DNA is TGTGCCAGCAGCTATACTAGCGTCGAGCAGTACTTC. The genes are TRBV6-2 or TRBV6-3 and TRBJ2-5, with 7 bases identical to TRBD2. The J call could be wrong; TRBJ2-7 is a better fit for the DNA end. The CDR3 is made up of 12 amino acids. CDR1 MNHEY and CDR2 SVGEGT come from the germline V gene.